This T cell receptor beta chain is from a study of blood T cell repertoires in COVID-19. Overall study context: Samples came from the United States, Italy and Spain, spanning acute and convalescent COVID-19. Nucleic acid was either cDNA or gDNA, and it came from T cells, B-cell-depleted T cells, or PBMCs.

This CDR3 spans 14 amino acids. CDR1 is SGHTS, CDR2 YDEGEE, per germline. J lost 7 bases, V lost 4 bases, and 8 bases had no gene match. Clones were sequenced by immunoSEQ multiplex PCR, and TCRdb holds only the in-frame ones, with some missing. The sample consists of approximately 11,000 clones, about 90% of them appearing once. V is TRBV5-8 and J is TRBJ2-1; 7 bases fit TRBD1. The sequence came from a man younger than 45 with active or convalescent COVID-19. Sequenced sample: peripheral blood. The CDR3 coding sequence is TGTGCCAGCAGCCTATCCCAACAGGGGAATGAGCAGTTCTTC. Encoded protein: CASSLSQQGNEQFF.